The entry below gives a single T cell receptor (beta chain) sequence along with its context. Data came from immunoSEQ multiplex PCR; TCRdb stores just in-frame clones and leaves some out. The table has nearly 2 million clones, over 85% seen once; the top ten hold roughly 1%. CD45RO-negative, CCR7-positively selected cells formed the naive CD8 fraction, excluding terminally differentiated effector memory CD45RA+ cells. This sample is drawn from a study of shared clonotypes between healthy human individuals. From germline, CDR1 is LNHDA and CDR2 SQIVND (reference sequence). V dropped 7 bases and J dropped 2; count of bases not matched to a gene: 7. The CDR3 spans 15 residues.

Material for sequencing was naive CD8+ T cells sorted from blood. The rearrangement uses TRBV19 and TRBJ1-5; TRBD1 agrees at 8 bases. The receptor was derived from a man younger than 35 in good health. The CDR3 sequence is CASTPPGQGNQPQHF. The CDR3 DNA sequence: TGTGCCAGTACCCCTCCGGGACAGGGCAATCAGCCCCAGCATTTT.